One sample yielded the 23 T cell receptor beta chains listed below, sequenced in a study of long-term antiretroviral therapy in people with HIV. Runs used v3.0 of the immunoSEQ assay and were done at survey level. Only in-frame clones appear in the TCRdb table, and some are missing; sequencing was by immunoSEQ multiplex PCR. The table includes around 33,000 clones, approximately 80% detected once. This specimen consisted of unsorted PBMCs, obtained 0.3 years after starting antiretroviral therapy. All receptors derive from a man between 18 and 35 years old with HIV.

The chain is built from TRBV9 and TRBJ2-3, with 14 nucleotides matching TRBD2. Trimming at V came to 0 bases and at J to 1 base, leaving 10 bases not matched to a gene. CDR3 length: 20 residues. From germline, CDR1 is SGDLS and CDR2 YYNGEE. The CDR3 coding sequence is TGTGCCAGCAGCGTAGGTTGGGGGACTAGCGGGGGAGGAGGCACAGATACGCAGTATTTT. This translates into CASSVGWGTSGGGGTDTQYF.

The J gene is TRBJ2-1, the V gene TRBV10-3; either TRBD1 or TRBD2 may supply D (6 bases each). V was cut by 6 bases and J by 5 bases, with 17 bases left in between. This CDR3 spans 15 amino acids. CDR1 is ENHRY and CDR2 is SYGVKD in the germline V gene. CDR3 in amino acids: CAIRPGDTGDNEQFF. As DNA, the CDR3 is TGTGCCATCAGGCCGGGGGACACGGGAGACAATGAGCAGTTCTTC.

This chain joins TRBV7-9 and TRBJ1-5; 7 nucleotides line up with TRBD1. There are 15 residues in the CDR3. The germline V gene has CDR1 SEHNR and CDR2 FQNEAQ (reference sequence). The ends lost 1 base at V and 8 bases at J; junction bases unmatched: 8. This CDR3 reads CASSLGDSPVEPQHF. CDR3 DNA sequence: TGTGCCAGCAGCTTAGGGGACAGCCCCGTTGAGCCCCAGCATTTT.

This chain uses TRBV19 with TRBJ1-5; 8 nucleotides line up with TRBD1. Germline V gene lookup returns CDR1 LNHDA and CDR2 SQIVND (reference sequence). The V gene end was trimmed by 7 bases and the J gene end by 5 bases; junction bases not matched to a gene: 10. The CDR3 length is 15 residues. The CDR3 DNA reads as TGTGCCAGTACCCCTACAGGGGGACGTGATCAGCCCCAGCATTTT. It codes for CASTPTGGRDQPQHF.

The genes are TRBV5-3 and TRBJ2-3; 11 nucleotides match TRBD2. TRBV5-3 belongs to the ORF category, with a function that is uncertain. J was trimmed by 11 bases and V by 1 base; bases with no gene match: 15. The CDR3 is 17 amino acids. The CDR3: CARSLTGTSGAVGGQYF. CDR3 bases: TGTGCCAGAAGCTTGACCGGGACTAGCGGCGCGGTGGGGGGGCAGTATTTT.

The genes are TRBV28 and TRBJ2-7, with 7 bases matching TRBD2. CDR1 is MDHEN and CDR2 is SYDVKM in the germline V gene. The junction had 9 bases not matched to a gene; V was cut back by 3 bases and J by 7 bases. This CDR3 has 14 amino acids. CDR3 amino acids: CASSFGGGPLEQYF. In nucleotides, the CDR3 is TGTGCCAGCAGTTTTGGGGGAGGGCCCTTAGAGCAGTACTTC. The full variable domain, with the rest looked up from reference TRBV28 and TRBJ2-7, is DVKVTQSSRYLVKRTGEKVFLECVQDMDHENMFWYRQDPGLGLRLIYFSYDVKMKEKGDIPEGYSVSREKKERFSLILESASTNQTSMYLCASSFGGGPLEQYFGPGTRLTVT.

The chain employs TRBV7-8 and TRBJ2-7, with 7 bases aligning to TRBD2. The CDR3 contains 15 residues. CDR1 SGHVS and CDR2 FQNEAQ come from the germline V gene. V shed 1 base and J 4 bases; nucleotides not matched to a gene: 7. The CDR3 bases are TGTGCCAGCAGCTTAGTAGGCGGGAGAGCGTACGAGCAGTACTTC. Translation: CASSLVGGRAYEQYF.

In DNA form, the CDR3 reads TGTGCCAGCAGTGAAGCGCTTCACCCAAGGCCCGAACTCGAGCAGTACTTC. This sequence encodes CASSEALHPRPELEQYF. V gene TRBV2 combines with J gene TRBJ2-7; D not resolved. The CDR3 consists of 17 residues. V was trimmed by 0 bases and J by 6 bases, leaving 21 bases between them. The V gene's germline CDR1 is SNHLY and CDR2 FYNNEI.

The CDR3 protein is CSVVGGNYNEQFF. DNA for the CDR3: TGCAGCGTTGTCGGGGGAAACTACAATGAGCAGTTCTTC. This chain joins TRBV29-1 and TRBJ2-1, with D possibly being TRBD2 (6 bases). V lost 4 bases and J 3 bases, leaving 10 bases between the germline ends. CDR3 length equals 13 residues. In germline, CDR1 is SQVTM, CDR2 ANQGSEA.

This chain joins TRBV25-1 and TRBJ2-3; D may be TRBD1 (6 bases). Germline V gene data show CDR1 as MGHDK and CDR2 as SYGVNS. V lost 6 bases to trimming and J lost 4 bases, with 14 bases between them. This CDR3 is 14 amino acids long. The CDR3 DNA is TGTGCCAGCAGCGCAGGACAGTGGGCAGATACGCAGTATTTT. Translation: CASSAGQWADTQYF.

Comment on this clone: The conserved phenylalanine or tryptophan normally closing the CDR3 is absent here, so this likely arose from a read error. No DNA is shown, since the ends of the CDR3 on it are uncertain; the CDR3 is the one TCRdb lists. The J gene is TRBJ2-3, the V gene TRBV5-1; TRBD2, as called in the table, went unchecked against the DNA. The germline gives CDR1 SGHRS, CDR2 YFSETQ. The CDR3 totals 10 residues, both ends included. CDR3 protein: CASSGQAGAG.

This clone was seen a few times. The chain employs TRBV6-1 and TRBJ1-4; no definite D call. V lost 2 bases to trimming and J lost 3 bases, with 13 bases between them. In germline, CDR1 is MNHNS, CDR2 SASEGT. The CDR3 has 16 residues. For the CDR3, the DNA is TGTGCCAGCAGTGAATTTGTCGGCGAACCTAATGAAAAACTGTTTTTT. It encodes CASSEFVGEPNEKLFF.

The chain uses TRBV7-9 and TRBJ2-3, with 9 bases identical to TRBD2. Germline V gives CDR1 SEHNR, CDR2 FQNEAQ (reference sequence). This CDR3 is built from 13 residues. Losses at the gene ends were 5 bases for V and 6 bases for J; bases not matched to a gene: 3. CDR3 nucleotide sequence: TGTGCCAGCAGCGACACTAGCGGGGATACGCAGTATTTT. Translation: CASSDTSGDTQYF.

The genes are TRBV5-1 and TRBJ1-2, with D perhaps TRBD1 (6 bases). Trimming removed 4 bases at V and 3 bases at J, with 16 bases between. Germline V gene data show CDR1 as SGHRS and CDR2 as YFSETQ. The length of the CDR3 is 15 residues. For the CDR3, the DNA is TGCGCCAGCAGCCCCGGGGACGCAGGGGACTATGGCTACACCTTC. Its translation: CASSPGDAGDYGYTF.

This sequence joins TRBV18 and TRBJ2-1, with TRBD2 identical over 8 bases. Germline V lookup: CDR1 KGHSH, CDR2 LQKENI. The ends lost 5 bases at V and 8 bases at J; junction bases unmatched: 11. This CDR3 comprises 15 residues. The CDR3 here is CASSTYGRAVDEQFF. The CDR3 DNA reads as TGTGCCAGCTCAACTTACGGGAGGGCCGTAGATGAGCAGTTCTTC.

V gene TRBV7-2 combines with J gene TRBJ2-1, with TRBD2 matching 9 bases. J lost 3 bases, V lost 2 bases, and 2 bases had no gene match. Germline CDR1 is SGHTA and CDR2 is FQGNSA. The CDR3 has 15 amino acids. CDR3 sequence (DNA): TGTGCCAGCAGCTTATTACTAGCGGGCTACAATGAGCAGTTCTTC. Its protein product is CASSLLLAGYNEQFF.

V usage is TRBV19 and J usage is TRBJ2-7, with D perhaps assigned TRBD1 or TRBD2 (5 bases each). V lost 6 bases and J 4 bases, leaving 16 bases between the germline ends. Germline V gene data show CDR1 as LNHDA and CDR2 as SQIVND (reference sequence). The CDR3 runs to 14 residues. CDR3: CASSKSGPRYEQYF. The CDR3, as DNA: TGTGCCAGTAGCAAATCGGGACCAAGGTACGAGCAGTACTTC.

The rearrangement uses TRBV29-1 and TRBJ1-4; D may be TRBD1 (5 bases). Germline CDR1 SQVTM, CDR2 ANQGSEA. This CDR3 comprises 10 residues. The V end lost 7 bases, the J end lost 12 bases, and 12 bases lay between the germline ends. The CDR3 bases are TGCAGCGCCCTAGGGGTGGAACTGTTTTTT. Protein: CSALGVELFF.

CDR3 DNA: TGTGCCAGCAGTTTATTAGGGGGAGTTAGCAATCAGCCCCAGCATTTT. As protein: CASSLLGGVSNQPQHF. V usage is TRBV27 and J usage is TRBJ1-5; maybe TRBD1 (6 bases). Per germline, CDR1 MNHEY and CDR2 SMNVEV (reference sequence). The germline V and J ends were trimmed by 1 base and 0 bases, with 10 bases remaining between them. There are 16 residues in the CDR3.

The V gene is TRBV28, the J gene TRBJ1-5, with D hard to call. CDR3 length equals 14 residues. V was cut by 5 bases and J by 0 bases, with 8 bases left in between. The germline V gene encodes CDR1 MDHEN and CDR2 SYDVKM. CDR3 sequence reads: CASSKASSNQPQHF. As DNA, the CDR3 is TGTGCCAGCAGTAAAGCCTCTAGCAATCAGCCCCAGCATTTT.

In nucleotides, the CDR3 is TGTGCCAGCAGTCCCGGAGACATGCGGATTTACACCTACGAGCAGTACTTC. Protein sequence: CASSPGDMRIYTYEQYF. The chain recombines TRBV25-1 with TRBJ2-7; D is unclear. CDR1 and CDR2 from the germline V gene are MGHDK and SYGVNS. CDR3 length equals 17 residues. V lost 5 bases and J lost 2, with 22 bases in between.

This clone was detected only once. The chain combines TRBV5-5 with TRBJ2-2; D could derive from TRBD1 or TRBD2 (6 bases each). V was pared by 0 bases and J by 2 bases, with 14 bases between. The CDR3 length is 17 residues. CDR1 is SGHKS and CDR2 is YYEKEE in the germline V gene (reference sequence). The CDR3 coding sequence is TGTGCCAGCAGCTTGGACCTGGGGGGCCCTAACACCGGGGAGCTGTTTTTT. Its protein product is CASSLDLGGPNTGELFF. The full variable domain, completed using reference TRBV5-5 and TRBJ2-2, is DAGVTQSPTHLIKTRGQQVTLRCSPISGHKSVSWYQQVLGQGPQFIFQYYEKEERGRGNFPDRFSARQFPNYSSELNVNALLLGDSALYLCASSLDLGGPNTGELFFGEGSRLTVL.

V is TRBV6-5 and J is TRBJ2-7; no clear D. Germline CDR1 MNHEY, CDR2 SVGAGI. CDR3 length equals 12 residues. V shed 0 bases and J shed 1 base, with 1 base lying between them. The CDR3 region has the DNA TGTGCCAGCAGTTACTCTTCCTACGAGCAGTACTTC. This codes for CASSYSSYEQYF.